Given below is one T cell receptor (beta chain) in context. Its antigen remains unknown. CDR1 is SGHTA and CDR2 is FQGNSA in the germline V gene. The CDR3 is 11 amino acids. The V and J ends lost 4 bases and 6 bases respectively, with 3 bases between them. Primers for the PCR totalled 60 Vbeta and 13 Jbeta. The method was immunoSEQ multiplex PCR; TCRdb's version includes in-frame clones alone and lacks a portion of them. The sample includes approximately 150,000 clones, roughly 65% of them seen just once. The sample belongs to a study of cytomegalovirus exposure and HLA in healthy donors. About the research overall: An early data release held tens of millions of unique TCRs from HLA-typed donors.

Study results and caveats: Among CMV-associated TCR beta chains, most appeared HLA-restricted in a later analysis.

This chain joins TRBV7-2 and TRBJ2-2; D is unresolved. The TCR comes from a man in his 60s in good health and CMV-seronegative. Sequenced: PBMCs. The CDR3 DNA reads TGTGCCAGCAGCTACTCCGGGGAGCTGTTTTTT. This gives the protein CASSYSGELFF.